This TCR beta chain is drawn from a study of blood T cell repertoires in COVID-19. This clone was seen once. Generated by immunoSEQ multiplex PCR, the TCRdb table keeps only in-frame clones and is missing some. Of approximately 250,000 clones in the sample, roughly 90% were seen once. This TCR was recovered from a man between 40 and 49 years old who had been exposed to COVID-19. The sequencing sample was made of PBMCs or T cells enriched from blood (not recorded which).

CDR3 sequence reads: CATSRGRQVYNQPQHF. The CDR3, as DNA: TGTGCCACCAGCAGAGGAAGACAGGTGTACAATCAGCCCCAGCATTTT. The gene calls are TRBV15 and TRBJ1-5, with D maybe TRBD1 (6 bases). V was trimmed by 1 base and J by 3 bases, leaving 13 bases between them. Germline lookup yields CDR1 LNHNV and CDR2 YYDKDF (reference sequence). This CDR3 has 16 amino acids.